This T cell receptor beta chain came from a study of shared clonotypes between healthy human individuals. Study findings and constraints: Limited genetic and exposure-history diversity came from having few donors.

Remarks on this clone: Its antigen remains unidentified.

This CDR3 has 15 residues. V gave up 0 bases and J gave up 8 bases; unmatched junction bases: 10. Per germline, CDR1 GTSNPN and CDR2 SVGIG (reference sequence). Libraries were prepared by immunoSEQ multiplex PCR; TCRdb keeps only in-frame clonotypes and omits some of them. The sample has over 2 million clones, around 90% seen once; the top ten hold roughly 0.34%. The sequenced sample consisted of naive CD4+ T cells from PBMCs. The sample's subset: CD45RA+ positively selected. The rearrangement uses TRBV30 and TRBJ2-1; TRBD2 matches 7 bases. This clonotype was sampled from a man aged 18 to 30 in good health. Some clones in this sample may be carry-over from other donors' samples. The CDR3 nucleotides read TGTGCCTGGAGTGTATTAAGGCGGGAGTCCCATGAGCAGTTCTTC. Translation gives CAWSVLRRESHEQFF.